This is a list of T cell receptor beta chains from one sample in a study of T cell responses to AZD1222 COVID-19 vaccine. The protocol was immunoSEQ multiplex PCR, while the TCRdb copy is restricted to in-frame clones and leaves out a portion. The sample records 110,000 or so clones, approximately 87% being singletons. The specimen comprised peripheral blood, sampled 28 days after the second AZD1222 dose. Receptors originate from an adult who received the AZD1222 COVID-19 vaccine. Each CDR3 is given with its conserved first and last residue. The D gene is left open where the match is weak. The size field is filled for only some rows; it gives once, few, many or a size class.

v_gene	j_gene	abundance	d_gene	CDR3aa	CDR3nt
TRBV6-5	TRBJ2-1	.	.	CASSTRNEQFF	TGTGCCAGCAGCACACGAAATGAGCAGTTCTTC
TRBV27	TRBJ1-2	.	TRBD1	CASSLMRQGSLDGYTF	TGTGCCAGCAGCTTAATGCGACAGGGCTCTCTGGATGGCTACACCTTC
TRBV5-1	TRBJ2-1	.	TRBD2	CASSLAAGGLYNEQFF	TGCGCCAGCAGCTTGGCAGCGGGAGGTCTCTACAATGAGCAGTTCTTC
TRBV7-3	TRBJ1-2	.	TRBD1	CASSPQGQGYGYTF	TGTGCCAGCAGCCCCCAGGGACAGGGATATGGCTACACCTTC
TRBV30	TRBJ1-1	.	.	CAWSVVTGGWEAFF	TGTGCCTGGAGTGTAGTCACAGGCGGTTGGGAAGCTTTCTTT
TRBV10-3	TRBJ1-5	.	.	CAIKGEAINQPQHF	TGTGCCATCAAAGGTGAAGCCATTAATCAGCCCCAGCATTTT
TRBV21-1	TRBJ2-7	.	.	CASSNERLFGGTYEQYF	TGTGCCAGCAGCAACGAAAGACTGTTCGGCGGAACCTACGAGCAGTACTTC
TRBV7-2	TRBJ2-1	.	TRBD1	CASNGQGAVSYNEQFF	TGTGCCAGCAACGGACAGGGGGCGGTGTCCTACAATGAGCAGTTCTTC
TRBV4-3	TRBJ1-3	.	.	CASSQDTGSTDTGNTIYF	TGCGCCAGCAGCCAAGATACAGGGTCAACAGATACTGGAAACACCATATATTTT
TRBV18	TRBJ1-2	.	TRBD1	CASSPRGDSSNYGYTF	TGTGCCAGCTCACCACGAGGGGACAGCTCTAACTATGGCTACACCTTC
TRBV27	TRBJ2-6	.	.	CASSVAGTPGANVLTF	TGTGCCAGCAGCGTAGCTGGGACACCCGGGGCCAACGTCCTGACTTTC
TRBV9	TRBJ1-6	.	.	CASSVEHRANSPLHF	TGTGCCAGCAGCGTAGAGCACAGGGCTAATTCACCCCTCCACTTT
TRBV27	TRBJ2-4	.	.	CASSLAIKNIQYF	TGTGCCAGCAGTTTGGCCATTAAAAACATTCAGTACTTC
TRBV5-5	TRBJ1-5	.	.	CASSLSPGGSNQPQHF	TGTGCCAGCAGCTTGTCTCCGGGGGGGAGCAATCAGCCCCAGCATTTT
TRBV19	TRBJ1-1	.	TRBD1	CASSIRQGPFEAFF	TGTGCCAGTAGTATCAGACAGGGCCCGTTTGAAGCTTTCTTT
TRBV18	TRBJ2-2	.	.	CASSKRDGMNTGELFF	TGTGCCAGCTCCAAAAGGGACGGAATGAACACCGGGGAGCTGTTTTTT
TRBV2	TRBJ1-3	few	TRBD1	CASSGQGAGNTIYF	TGTGCCAGCAGTGGACAGGGGGCAGGAAACACCATATATTTT
TRBV20-1	TRBJ2-3	.	.	CSASGAVTDTQYF	TGCAGTGCTAGTGGGGCGGTGACAGATACGCAGTATTTT
TRBV6-1	TRBJ1-5	.	.	CASSEGGASNQPQHF	TGTGCCAGCAGTGAAGGGGGCGCGAGCAATCAGCCCCAGCATTTT
TRBV5-1	TRBJ2-2	.	TRBD1	CASSPGTGVTGELFF	TGCGCCAGCAGCCCAGGGACAGGGGTTACCGGGGAGCTGTTTTTT
TRBV5-1	TRBJ1-5	.	.	CASSLGQNNQPQHF	TGCGCCAGCAGCTTGGGACAGAACAATCAGCCCCAGCATTTT
TRBV7-8	TRBJ2-1	.	TRBD1	CASSIGQGDNEQFF	TGTGCCAGCAGCATCGGACAGGGAGACAATGAGCAGTTCTTC